This T cell receptor beta chain was captured by sequencing in a study of identical twins. Only a few counts were recorded for this clonotype. The V end lost 8 bases, the J end lost 0 bases, and 14 bases lay between the germline ends. The CDR3 runs to 15 residues. Germline values: CDR1 MNHNS, CDR2 SASEGT. TCRdb reanalysed the 5' RACE reads using MiXCR and keeps one entry per CDR3 protein. The sample has some 600,000 distinct CDR3 sequences, 7.1% seen once. The same sample was also studied in work on yellow fever vaccine responses in identical twins.

This sequence joins TRBV6-1 and TRBJ2-1; D is undetermined. The origin of this receptor is a woman aged 18-29 years in good health. Sequenced sample: PBMCs. The CDR3 here is CASDMRTGSYNEQFF. The DNA of the CDR3 is TGTGCCAGCGACATGAGGACGGGCTCCTACAATGAGCAGTTCTTC.